This passage covers 2 T cell receptor beta chains from one sample sequenced in a study of cytomegalovirus exposure and HLA in healthy donors. Data came from immunoSEQ multiplex PCR; TCRdb stores just in-frame clones and leaves some out. Among about 250,000 clones listed, about 90% were seen once. Sequenced input: PBMCs. All receptors derive from a man aged 18 to 29 in good health and CMV-seropositive.

The chain joins TRBV12-5 to TRBJ2-3, with 10 bases lining up with TRBD2. This CDR3 has 18 amino acids. In germline, CDR1 is LGHNT, CDR2 FRNRAP. V was clipped by 6 bases and J by 0 bases; unmatched bases: 12. As DNA, the CDR3 is TGTGCTAGTGGATCTAGCGGGAGTCACCCCGAAAGCACAGATACGCAGTATTTT. Protein: CASGSSGSHPESTDTQYF.

The chain uses TRBV19 and TRBJ2-7, with D possibly TRBD1 on 5 matching bases. Trimming removed 1 base at V and 2 bases at J, with 9 bases between. Germline V CDR1 and CDR2: LNHDA, SQIVND (reference sequence). This CDR3 region has 14 residues. The CDR3 DNA is TGTGCCAGTAGTATAGGACAGAGAGCCTACGAGCAGTACTTC. This gives the protein CASSIGQRAYEQYF.